Sequencing of this T cell receptor (beta chain) was carried out in a study of CD8+ T cells in alopecia areata. Study overall: Treated patients swallowed 5 to 10 mg of oral tofacitinib twice daily.

cDNA serving as the sequencing template came from extracted, reverse transcribed RNA. Libraries were prepared by immunoSEQ multiplex PCR; TCRdb keeps only in-frame clonotypes and omits some of them. This repertoire shows about 220,000 clones, about 58% found once; its top ten account for 1.5% to 2%. Of note for this clone: The antigen is not known.

The study's findings and limits: TCR sharing was clearer in mice than between patients, perhaps partly owing to patient HLA diversity. A large proportion of expanded lesional clones were detected persisting in scalp and blood during tofacitinib. Scalp sample data also include resident alphabeta T cells from normal skin.

Treatment meaning: oral pan-JAK inhibitor, 5-10 mg twice daily. The junction had 8 bases not matched to a gene; V was cut back by 6 bases and J by 4 bases. The CDR3 has 15 amino acids. Germline values: CDR1 SNHLY, CDR2 FYNNEI. The receptor was isolated from a human donor with alopecia areata. The V and J genes are TRBV2 and TRBJ1-2; TRBD1 aligns across 10 bases. The sample in question was CD4+ T cells sorted from blood, obtained at week 4, from a patient treated with tofacitinib. CDR3 protein: CASSETGGESYGYTF. The CDR3 nucleotides read TGTGCCAGCAGCGAGACAGGGGGCGAAAGCTATGGCTACACCTTC.